This entry features one T cell receptor beta chain sequence. The record originates from a study of cytomegalovirus exposure and HLA in healthy donors. V lost 8 bases and J lost 3; bases outside the gene matches: 7. The CDR3 length is 13 residues. Germline V gives CDR1 KGHSH, CDR2 LQKENI. The PCR used 60 Vbeta and 13 Jbeta primers. Measured with immunoSEQ multiplex PCR; TCRdb has only the in-frame clones, and not every one. The sample has 100,000 to 150,000 clones. The sequenced material came from PBMCs. V usage is TRBV18 and J usage is TRBJ2-7; 7 positions agree with TRBD1. The sequence was obtained from a man between 18 and 35 years old in good health and CMV-seronegative. Written as DNA, the CDR3 is TGTGCCAGCCAAGGGACAGTAAGCTACGAGCAGTACTTC. As protein: CASQGTVSYEQYF.